The 27 T cell receptor beta chains reported below all come from one sample, sequenced in a study of shared clonotypes between healthy human individuals. TCRdb's table, derived via immunoSEQ multiplex PCR, lists solely in-frame clones and lacks some. This sample has 550,000 to 600,000 clones; 98% occur once, and the top ten carry approximately 0.33%. Positive CCR7 selection of CD45RO-negative cells yielded the naive CD8 cells, and terminally differentiated effector memory CD45RA+ cells were excluded. The sequenced material came from naive CD8+ T cells sorted from blood. All receptors come from a man aged 25-40 years in good health.

The gene calls are TRBV6-6 and TRBJ2-1, with 9 nucleotides matching TRBD2. With 2 bases clipped from V and 5 bases from J, the junction kept 4 bases outside the gene matches. The CDR3 runs to 15 residues. Looked up from germline, CDR1 is MNHNY and CDR2 is SVGAGI (reference sequence). The CDR3 is CASSYRLAENNEQFF. CDR3 bases: TGTGCCAGCAGTTACCGACTAGCGGAAAACAATGAGCAGTTCTTC.

The genes are TRBV4-1 and TRBJ1-4; 8 positions agree with TRBD1. The CDR3 extends over 15 amino acids. Per germline, CDR1 MGHRA and CDR2 YSYEKL. With 0 bases clipped from V and 7 bases from J, the junction kept 4 bases outside the gene matches. CDR3 sequence: CASSQDPGGAEKLFF. DNA of the CDR3: TGCGCCAGCAGCCAAGATCCAGGGGGCGCTGAAAAACTGTTTTTT.

J is TRBJ2-7 and V is TRBV18; tentatively, D is TRBD1 or TRBD2 (7 bases each). The CDR3 contains 15 residues. V shed 0 bases and J shed 2 bases, with 11 bases lying between them. Germline V lookup: CDR1 KGHSH, CDR2 LQKENI. The CDR3 nucleotides are TGTGCCAGCTCACCACCGTCAGGGGGGGCCTACGAGCAGTACTTC. It translates to CASSPPSGGAYEQYF.

The rearrangement joins TRBV9 to TRBJ1-5; D is uncertain. V was pared by 0 bases and J by 7 bases, with 14 bases between. The length of the CDR3 is 15 residues. The germline gives CDR1 SGDLS, CDR2 YYNGEE. In nucleotides, the CDR3 is TGTGCCAGCAGCGTAGTGTCGGGGATAGAACAGCCCCAGCATTTT. This codes for CASSVVSGIEQPQHF.

The CDR3 DNA reads TGTGCCAGCAGTTTATGGGGACAGAACACCGGGGAGCTGTTTTTT. Translation: CASSLWGQNTGELFF. The chain joins TRBV28 to TRBJ2-2, with D tentatively TRBD1 (6 bases). Trimming left V 0 bases short and J 1 base short, with 6 bases between. The CDR3 spans 15 residues. From germline, CDR1 is MDHEN and CDR2 SYDVKM.

CDR3 nucleotides: TGTGCCAGCAGCTGGTCGAACGGCTACGAGCAGTACTTC. It codes for CASSWSNGYEQYF. The rearrangement links TRBV7-6 to TRBJ2-7; no definite D call. The CDR3 consists of 13 residues. From germline, CDR1 is SGHVS and CDR2 FNYEAQ. V lost 4 bases, J lost 3 bases, and 10 bases lay in between.

Worth noting for this clone: Sequence at one end of the junction differs from germline and may be a read error. The J gene is TRBJ2-7, the V gene TRBV7-8; 10 bases map to TRBD2. The CDR3 runs 17 residues. Germline V gene data show CDR1 as SGHVS and CDR2 as FQNEAQ. CDR3 in DNA: TGTGCCAGCAGTTTAGCCCTAGCGGGAGAATTTTCCTACGAGCAGTACTTC. It translates to CASSLALAGEFSYEQYF. Complete variable domain (other parts from reference TRBV7-8 and TRBJ2-7): GAGVSQSPRYKVAKRGQDVALRCDPISGHVSLFWYQQALGQGPEFLTYFQNEAQLDKSGLPSDRFFAERPEGSVSTLKIQRTQQEDSAVYLCASSLALAGEFSYEQYFGPGTRLTVT.

V and J are TRBV19 and TRBJ2-2; D might be TRBD1 or TRBD2, each matching 5 bases. The V end lost 3 bases, the J end lost 6 bases, and 8 bases lay between the germline ends. This CDR3 contains 13 residues. Germline V lookup: CDR1 LNHDA, CDR2 SQIVND (reference sequence). DNA for the CDR3: TGTGCCAGTAGTATGACGGGACCCGGGGAGCTGTTTTTT. It codes for CASSMTGPGELFF.

This chain uses TRBV6-6 with TRBJ2-3; D is perhaps TRBD1 or TRBD2 (5 bases each). The CDR3 is 16 residues long. The germline V gene encodes CDR1 MNHNY and CDR2 SVGAGI (reference sequence). Trimming removed 6 bases at V and 6 bases at J, with 22 bases between. The CDR3, as DNA: TGTGCCAGCAGGGGGGTGGAATGGGATAGGGGTGATACGCAGTATTTT. Translated, it gives CASRGVEWDRGDTQYF.

The CDR3 DNA is TGTGCCAGCGGGAACAGGGAAATTGCCGGCACAGATACGCAGTATTTT. Amino acids: CASGNREIAGTDTQYF. This chain uses TRBV28 with TRBJ2-3, with D perhaps matching TRBD1 (6 bases). This CDR3 contains 16 residues. Germline CDR1 and CDR2: MDHEN and SYDVKM. V gave up 8 bases and J gave up 1 base, with 19 bases separating them.

CDR3 nucleotides: TGTGCCAGTAGTATTGGCGGATCGTTCTACAATGAGCAGTTCTTC. Translated: CASSIGGSFYNEQFF. This chain links TRBV19 with TRBJ2-1; D is unclear. There are 15 residues in the CDR3. Trimming removed 3 bases from V and 3 bases from J, with 12 bases in between. CDR1 and CDR2 from the germline V gene are LNHDA and SQIVND (reference sequence).

Note on this clone: This specimen includes other DNA sequences encoding the same CDR3. The chain employs TRBV4-3 and TRBJ2-7; D is perhaps TRBD2 (6 bases). Per the germline V gene, CDR1 is LGHNA and CDR2 is YSLEER. Between the trimmed V and J ends, which lost 0 bases and 0 bases, there was a span of 9 bases. The CDR3 length is 15 residues. DNA of the CDR3: TGCGCCAGCAGCCAAGATCGGGACTCCTCCTACGAGCAGTACTTC. Encoded protein: CASSQDRDSSYEQYF.

The V gene is TRBV12-2, the J gene TRBJ1-5; the D segment call TRBD1 is taken from the table without a DNA check. TRBV12-2 is marked as a pseudogene. CDR3 size: 16 residues. The CDR3 DNA sequence: TGTGCAAGTCGCGGGGGTCGGCGTGACAGGGGGCAGCCCCAGCATTTT. Protein sequence: CASRGGRRDRGQPQHF.

The chain links TRBV7-8 to TRBJ1-5, with D possibly matching TRBD1 (6 bases). The germline V gene encodes CDR1 SGHVS and CDR2 FQNEAQ. V lost 4 bases and J lost 5, with 9 bases in between. CDR3 length equals 13 residues. The CDR3 nucleotides are TGTGCCAGCAGCTGGACAGTGGATCAGCCCCAGCATTTT. This sequence encodes CASSWTVDQPQHF.

This chain connects TRBV4-3 to TRBJ2-1, with 7 nucleotides matching TRBD2. The CDR3 runs 14 residues. V lost 3 bases to trimming and J lost 7 bases; unmatched junction nucleotides: 6. Germline values: CDR1 LGHNA, CDR2 YSLEER. The CDR3 DNA sequence: TGCGCCAGCAGCCACCGGGGTAGCGGGAATGAGCAGTTCTTC. Translating gives CASSHRGSGNEQFF.

This clone was observed a single time. V gene TRBV4-3 combines with J gene TRBJ2-7; tentatively, D is TRBD1 or TRBD2 (5 bases each). The germline V gene encodes CDR1 LGHNA and CDR2 YSLEER. V lost 0 bases and J 2 bases, leaving 14 bases between the germline ends. This CDR3 is 16 amino acids long. Here the CDR3 DNA reads TGCGCCAGCAGCCAAGATCAATCCGGGGCCGCCTACGAGCAGTACTTC. It encodes CASSQDQSGAAYEQYF.

J is TRBJ2-5 and V is TRBV5-4; the match to TRBD2 covers 11 bases. Germline V gene lookup returns CDR1 SGHNT and CDR2 YYREEE (reference sequence). CDR3 length: 14 residues. The V segment lost 5 bases and the J segment 5 bases; nucleotides outside the gene matches: 5. CDR3 in amino acids: CASSETSGIETQYF. The CDR3 nucleotides read TGTGCCAGCAGTGAGACTAGCGGGATTGAGACCCAGTACTTC.

Worth noting for this clone: Other DNA sequences of this sample code for an identical CDR3. The chain is built from TRBV4-1 and TRBJ2-7; a possible D gene is TRBD1 (6 bases). This CDR3 has 14 amino acids. Trimming shortened V by 0 bases and J by 2 bases, and 8 bases separated the two germline ends. CDR1 is MGHRA, CDR2 YSYEKL, per germline. CDR3 sequence (DNA): TGCGCCAGCAGCCAAGACCAGGGGACCTACGAGCAGTACTTC. Translation: CASSQDQGTYEQYF.

J is TRBJ1-1 and V is TRBV6-5; D is uncertain. This CDR3 region has 13 residues. Germline CDR1 is MNHEY and CDR2 is SVGAGI. Trimming took off 2 bases at V and 4 bases at J, with 8 bases between the two ends. CDR3 in amino acids: CASSYTGSTEAFF. In DNA, the CDR3 is TGTGCCAGCAGTTACACGGGGAGCACTGAAGCTTTCTTT.

This chain connects TRBV5-1 to TRBJ1-1; TRBD1 is a possible D gene (5 bases). Looked up from germline, CDR1 is SGHRS and CDR2 is YFSETQ. There are 15 residues in the CDR3. V was cut by 4 bases and J by 0 bases, with 13 bases left in between. The CDR3 reads CASSPRQLMNTEAFF. The CDR3 DNA sequence: TGCGCCAGCAGCCCAAGACAGCTCATGAACACTGAAGCTTTCTTT.

V usage is TRBV4-1 and J usage is TRBJ1-2; no reliable D call. CDR3 length: 17 amino acids. CDR1 and CDR2 from the germline V gene are MGHRA and YSYEKL. With 1 base removed from V and 0 bases from J, the gap between germline ends came to 15 bases. DNA of the CDR3: TGCGCCAGCAGCCAAGTTCAGCAGACTTACCCTAACTATGGCTACACCTTC. Protein product: CASSQVQQTYPNYGYTF.

This clone was counted only a few times. The chain carries TRBV21-1 and TRBJ2-1; the table's D call TRBD2 went unverified against the DNA. TRBV21-1 is termed a pseudogene. The CDR3 spans 15 residues. CDR3 in amino acids: CARDGPGGPGNEQFF. The CDR3 bases are TGTGCCAGAGACGGTCCGGGAGGGCCAGGGAATGAGCAGTTCTTC.

This chain uses TRBV9 with TRBJ1-2; 12 nucleotides align to TRBD1. Germline lookup yields CDR1 SGDLS and CDR2 YYNGEE. CDR3 length: 15 residues. The V gene end was trimmed by 3 bases and the J gene end by 5 bases; junction bases not matched to a gene: 5. CDR3: CASSAGGQGAYGYTF. The CDR3 DNA is TGTGCCAGCAGCGCTGGGGGACAGGGGGCGTATGGCTACACCTTC.

The CDR3: CASRKGQVNNEQYF. In DNA, the CDR3 is TGTGCCAGCAGGAAGGGTCAGGTAAACAACGAGCAGTACTTC. The rearrangement links TRBV28 to TRBJ2-7; D gene uncertain. Germline V gene data show CDR1 as MDHEN and CDR2 as SYDVKM. The CDR3 contains 14 residues. The V gene lost 6 bases and the J gene lost 5 bases, with 17 bases spanning the gap.

J is TRBJ2-5 and V is TRBV7-6, with 7 bases fitting TRBD1. This CDR3 region has 15 residues. From germline, CDR1 is SGHVS and CDR2 FNYEAQ. The V and J ends lost 3 bases and 5 bases, in that order; junction bases with no gene match: 9. The CDR3 sequence is CASSLRVRGQETQYF. DNA of the CDR3: TGTGCCAGCAGCTTGAGGGTCAGGGGACAGGAGACCCAGTACTTC. Looking up the rest from reference TRBV7-6 and TRBJ2-5 gives the full variable domain: GAGVSQSPRYKVTKRGQDVALRCDPISGHVSLYWYRQALGQGPEFLTYFNYEAQQDKSGLPNDRFSAERPEGSISTLTIQRTEQRDSAMYRCASSLRVRGQETQYFGPGTRLLVL.

The J gene is TRBJ2-7, the V gene TRBV6-5; no definite D call. V shed 5 bases and J shed 4 bases, with 12 bases lying between them. The CDR3 sequence is 13 residues long. CDR1 is MNHEY, CDR2 SVGAGI, per germline. The CDR3 spells CASSPSGPYEQYF. The CDR3 region has the DNA TGTGCCAGCAGTCCCTCGGGCCCGTACGAGCAGTACTTC.

The chain couples TRBV27 to TRBJ1-2, with unresolved D. Germline CDR1 is MNHEY and CDR2 is SMNVEV (reference sequence). This CDR3 contains 13 residues. V shed 7 bases and J shed 0 bases, with 9 bases lying between them. CDR3 nucleotides: TGTGCCAGCACCCTGGGCCCTAACTATGGCTACACCTTC. Its protein product is CASTLGPNYGYTF.